This TCR beta chain was sequenced during a study of cytomegalovirus exposure and HLA in healthy donors. Findings and caveats of the study: Reports described diagnosis of cytomegalovirus status by the classifier as highly specific and sensitive.

This clone was seen a handful of times. Its specificity is unknown. The protocol was immunoSEQ multiplex PCR, while the TCRdb copy is restricted to in-frame clones and leaves out a portion. The data contain roughly 100,000 clones, less than 90% of them singletons. CDR1 is MRHNA, CDR2 SNTAGT, per germline. This CDR3 region has 15 residues. Unmatched junction bases numbered 3, after V lost 5 bases and J lost 5 bases. This receptor was obtained from a woman aged 18-29 years in good health and CMV-seropositive. What was sequenced was PBMCs. V gene TRBV6-4 combines with J gene TRBJ2-1; 13 bases are shared with TRBD2. CDR3 sequence (DNA): TGTGCCAGCAGTTCCGGGACTAGCGGGGACAATGAGCAGTTCTTC. Translated: CASSSGTSGDNEQFF.